This TCR beta chain stems from a study of control samples from healthy donors and cancer patients. The CDR3 spans 16 residues. After removal of 7 bases from V and 4 bases from J, the junction contained 9 bases not matched to a gene. Looked up from germline, CDR1 is KGHDR and CDR2 is SFDVKD. Some clones are missing from TCRdb's copy, which holds only in-frame ones; the method was immunoSEQ multiplex PCR. The sample contains roughly 170,000 clones, approximately 92% of which appear only once. The clonotype originates from a man aged 18-30 years in good health. The sequencing sample was made of blood. The V and J genes are TRBV24-1 and TRBJ1-5; 10 bases are a match to TRBD1. The CDR3: CATSRGQGLWNQPQHF. CDR3 sequence (DNA): TGTGCCACCAGCCGGGGACAGGGGCTTTGGAATCAGCCCCAGCATTTT.